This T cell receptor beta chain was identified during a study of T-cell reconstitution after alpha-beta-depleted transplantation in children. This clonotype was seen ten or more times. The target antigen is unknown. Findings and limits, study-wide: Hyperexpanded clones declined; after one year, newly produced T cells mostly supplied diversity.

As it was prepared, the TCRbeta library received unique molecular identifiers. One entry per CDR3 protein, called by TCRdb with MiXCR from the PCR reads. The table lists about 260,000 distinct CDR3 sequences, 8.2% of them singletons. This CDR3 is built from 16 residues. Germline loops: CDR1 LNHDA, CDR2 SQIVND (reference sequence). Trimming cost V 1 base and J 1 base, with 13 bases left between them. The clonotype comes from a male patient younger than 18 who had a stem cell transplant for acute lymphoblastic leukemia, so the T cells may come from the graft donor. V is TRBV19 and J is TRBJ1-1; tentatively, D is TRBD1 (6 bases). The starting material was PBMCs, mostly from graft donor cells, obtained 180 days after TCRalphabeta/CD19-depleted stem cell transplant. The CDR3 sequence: CASSIGYRVSNTEAFF. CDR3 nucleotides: TGTGCCAGTAGTATAGGGTACAGGGTGTCGAACACTGAAGCTTTCTTT.